The 32 T cell receptor beta chains reported below all come from one sample, sequenced in a study of cytomegalovirus exposure and HLA in healthy donors (dated by TCRdb to 2016 to 2017). The library was produced with the immunoSEQ multiplex PCR assay. The immuneACCESS repertoire file appears here via TCRdb, limited to in-frame rearrangements. These files lack a portion of the clones; in checked studies, under half of the deficit traces to unresolved V genes, and the cause of the others is not known. Here the sample has roughly 100,000 clones; 88% occur a single time. The top ten clones comprise around 1.7% of the sample. The sample was PBMCs. These receptors were taken from a woman under 30 in good health and CMV-seropositive.

This chain's CDR3 is CASSEGTDEQFF. CDR3 DNA sequence: TGTGCCAGTAGTGAGGGTACCGATGAGCAGTTCTTC. The gene calls are TRBV19 and TRBJ2-1; a possible D gene is TRBD2 (5 bases). CDR1 is LNHDA, CDR2 SQIVND, per germline (reference sequence). CDR3 size: 12 residues. Trimming took 5 bases from V and 8 from J, leaving 10 bases between them.

The chain employs TRBV7-8 and TRBJ1-1, with no clear D. The CDR3 runs to 13 residues. Germline V CDR1 and CDR2: SGHVS, FQNEAQ. V gave up 7 bases and J gave up 3 bases, with 12 bases separating them. The CDR3: CASTSGRDTEAFF. The CDR3 DNA follows: TGTGCCAGCACCTCGGGGAGGGACACTGAAGCTTTCTTT. Full variable domain (rest looked up from reference TRBV7-8 and TRBJ1-1): GAGVSQSPRYKVAKRGQDVALRCDPISGHVSLFWYQQALGQGPEFLTYFQNEAQLDKSGLPSDRFFAERPEGSVSTLKIQRTQQEDSAVYLCASTSGRDTEAFFGQGTRLTVV.

The chain uses TRBV9 and TRBJ1-3; D remains ambiguous. CDR3 length equals 15 residues. The V end was cut by 0 bases, the J end by 2 bases, with 9 bases between. Germline CDR1 reads SGDLS; CDR2 reads YYNGEE. DNA for the CDR3: TGTGCCAGCAGCGTAGTGGGCTCTACTGGAAACACCATATATTTT. It encodes CASSVVGSTGNTIYF.

The genes are TRBV7-9 and TRBJ2-7; D is possibly TRBD1 (6 bases). The CDR3 has 15 residues. V gave up 5 bases and J gave up 2 bases, with 16 bases separating them. Germline-derived CDR1 and CDR2 are SEHNR and FQNEAQ (reference sequence). CDR3 nucleotide sequence: TGTGCCAGCAGCACCACGCAGGGGCCCGCCTACGAGCAGTACTTC. It specifies CASSTTQGPAYEQYF.

The rearrangement uses TRBV15 and TRBJ1-1, with 7 bases aligning to TRBD1. The J segment lost 9 bases and the V segment lost 5 bases, leaving 6 bases of the junction unmatched. This CDR3 has 12 residues. Germline values: CDR1 LNHNV, CDR2 YYDKDF (reference sequence). In DNA, the CDR3 is TGTGCCACCAGCTGGGACAGAGAGAAAGCTTTCTTT. As protein: CATSWDREKAFF.

This clone has a handful of counts. Here the CDR3 reads CASSLGDQIRIGYTF. In DNA form, the CDR3 reads TGTGCCAGCAGCTTAGGCGATCAGATTCGAATCGGCTACACCTTC. V usage is TRBV13 and J usage is TRBJ1-2; D gene unclear. Trimming stripped 0 bases from V and 8 bases from J, with 16 bases between. The CDR3 is 15 residues long. In germline, CDR1 is PRHDT, CDR2 FYEKMQ (reference sequence).

The chain has TRBV7-9 and TRBJ1-5; 10 bases are shared with TRBD1. The V segment lost 5 bases and the J segment 2 bases; nucleotides outside the gene matches: 3. This CDR3 is built from 15 residues. From germline, CDR1 is SEHNR and CDR2 FQNEAQ (reference sequence). The CDR3 nucleotides are TGTGCCAGCAGCCTAGGGACAGGGGGCAATCAGCCCCAGCATTTT. Its protein product is CASSLGTGGNQPQHF.

The chain carries TRBV4-3 and TRBJ2-1; D is unclear. The CDR3 loop spans 15 amino acids. The V and J ends lost 0 bases and 3 bases respectively, with 9 bases between them. Germline CDR1 LGHNA, CDR2 YSLEER. CDR3 protein: CASSQEQDSYNEQFF. CDR3 bases: TGCGCCAGCAGCCAAGAGCAGGATAGCTACAATGAGCAGTTCTTC.

The sample holds one count of this clone. The chain has TRBV5-6 and TRBJ1-5, with D maybe TRBD1 (5 bases). This CDR3 has 14 amino acids. Germline loops: CDR1 SGHDT, CDR2 YYEEEE. The ends were cut back, 4 bases at V and 7 bases at J, with 15 bases in the middle. The CDR3 bases are TGTGCCAGCAGCCGCAGGGAATTAGGCCAGCCCCAGCATTTT. Translation: CASSRRELGQPQHF.

This chain connects TRBV12-5 to TRBJ2-7, with TRBD2 identical over 8 bases. The CDR3 spans 12 residues. Trimming took 6 bases from V and 6 from J; bases not matched to a gene: 4. Germline V gives CDR1 LGHNT, CDR2 FRNRAP. The CDR3 region is CASGPAGGEQYF. In nucleotides, the CDR3 is TGTGCTAGTGGGCCTGCGGGGGGCGAGCAGTACTTC.

The chain combines TRBV7-9 with TRBJ1-1, with a possible D match to TRBD1 (6 bases). Trimming cost V 8 bases and J 8 bases, with 12 bases left between them. CDR1 is SEHNR and CDR2 is FQNEAQ in the germline V gene (reference sequence). The CDR3 has 11 residues. The CDR3 reads CASGWTAEAFF. The CDR3 DNA is TGTGCCAGCGGTTGGACAGCCGAAGCTTTCTTT. The variable domain in full, completed from reference TRBV7-9 and TRBJ1-1, reads DTGVSQNPRHKITKRGQNVTFRCDPISEHNRLYWYRQTLGQGPEFLTYFQNEAQLEKSRLLSDRFSAERPKGSFSTLEIQRTEQGDSAMYLCASGWTAEAFFGQGTRLTVV.

The J gene is TRBJ2-3, the V gene TRBV14; no clear D. CDR3 length: 13 amino acids. Trimming took 6 bases from V and 1 from J, leaving 8 bases between them. Germline V CDR1 and CDR2: SGHDN, FVKESK. CDR3 amino acids: CASSNYGTDTQYF. DNA of the CDR3: TGTGCCAGCAGTAACTATGGCACAGATACGCAGTATTTT.

The chain has TRBV28 and TRBJ1-3; D gene uncertain. This CDR3 contains 15 residues. V lost 5 bases and J 2 bases, leaving 13 bases between the germline ends. CDR1 and CDR2 (germline): MDHEN, SYDVKM. The CDR3 DNA reads TGTGCCAGCAGTCTTAGCGTTGCTGCTGGAAACACCATATATTTT. Translation: CASSLSVAAGNTIYF.

This clone was observed a single time. The genes are TRBV28 and TRBJ1-2; 10 nucleotides line up with TRBD1. CDR3 length: 15 residues. Germline V gene data show CDR1 as MDHEN and CDR2 as SYDVKM. J gave up 2 bases and V 5 bases, and 5 bases lay outside the gene matches. As DNA, the CDR3 is TGTGCCAGCAGTAGTATGGGACAGGGGAACTATGGCTACACCTTC. Translated: CASSSMGQGNYGYTF.

The chain links TRBV6-6 to TRBJ2-3; weak D call: TRBD1 (6 bases). The CDR3 covers 16 residues. Germline CDR1 MNHNY, CDR2 SVGAGI (reference sequence). V gave up 1 base and J gave up 0 bases, with 11 bases separating them. CDR3 DNA sequence: TGTGCCAGCAGTTACTTGGACAGCCCTAGCACAGATACGCAGTATTTT. Its protein is CASSYLDSPSTDTQYF.

The chain combines TRBV4-1 with TRBJ2-7, with 7 nucleotides matching TRBD1. Germline CDR1 is MGHRA and CDR2 is YSYEKL. The CDR3 runs 18 residues. After removal of 0 bases from V and 3 bases from J, the junction contained 14 bases not matched to a gene. The CDR3 sequence: CASSQEQGWGSSGYEQYF. CDR3 nucleotide sequence: TGCGCCAGCAGCCAAGAACAGGGGTGGGGTTCTAGTGGCTACGAGCAGTACTTC.

This clone was recorded once. In DNA, the CDR3 is TGTGCCAGCCTTGGGACAGGGTACAATGAGCAGTTCTTC. Its translation is CASLGTGYNEQFF. The rearrangement uses TRBV6-1 and TRBJ2-1; TRBD1 aligns across 9 bases. This CDR3 is 13 amino acids long. The V gene's germline CDR1 is MNHNS and CDR2 SASEGT. The V and J ends lost 8 bases and 4 bases, in that order; junction bases with no gene match: 3.

This chain joins TRBV5-6 and TRBJ2-7; 8 nucleotides align to TRBD1. The CDR3 totals 15 residues. The V gene's germline CDR1 is SGHDT and CDR2 YYEEEE. V was pared by 5 bases and J by 1 base, with 8 bases of the junction left unmatched. As DNA, the CDR3 is TGTGCCAGCAGGTCCAGGGGGCTGAAGTCCTACGAGCAGTACGTC. It yields the protein CASRSRGLKSYEQYV.

This clone has a single count. The chain employs TRBV27 and TRBJ2-1; 9 bases agree with TRBD1. CDR1 MNHEY and CDR2 SMNVEV come from the germline V gene (reference sequence). Unmatched junction bases numbered 4, after V lost 5 bases and J lost 5 bases. The CDR3 length is 14 residues. This CDR3 is CASSHRGRHNEQFF. CDR3 DNA sequence: TGTGCCAGCAGTCACAGGGGGCGACACAATGAGCAGTTCTTC.

The V call is TRBV6-6, the J call TRBJ2-5, with 9 nucleotides matching TRBD2. CDR1 and CDR2 (germline): MNHNY, SVGAGI (reference sequence). The CDR3 extends over 16 amino acids. The junction had 9 bases not matched to a gene; V was cut back by 0 bases and J by 7 bases. The CDR3 region has the DNA TGTGCCAGCAGTTACTCGGGACTAGCCGATGATGGGACCCAGTACTTC. Translated: CASSYSGLADDGTQYF.

The V and J genes are TRBV2 and TRBJ2-3, with D hard to call. This CDR3 spans 13 amino acids. V shed 6 bases and J shed 5 bases, with 12 bases lying between them. Germline CDR1 SNHLY, CDR2 FYNNEI. The CDR3 loop is CASSVYQKDTQYF. CDR3 nucleotide sequence: TGTGCCAGCAGCGTTTATCAGAAAGATACGCAGTATTTT.

The chain couples TRBV4-1 to TRBJ1-4; no firm D call. V lost 0 bases and J 11 bases, leaving 10 bases between the germline ends. The CDR3 length is 13 residues. Germline V gene data show CDR1 as MGHRA and CDR2 as YSYEKL. CDR3 sequence: CASSQETWRKLFF. DNA of the CDR3: TGCGCCAGCAGCCAAGAAACCTGGAGGAAACTGTTTTTT.

To note about this clone: Other DNA sequences in the sample encode the same CDR3. The chain has TRBV28 and TRBJ1-1; 8 bases match TRBD1. This CDR3 region has 14 residues. Germline V gives CDR1 MDHEN, CDR2 SYDVKM. J gave up 1 base and V 6 bases, and 4 bases lay outside the gene matches. CDR3: CASSLTGANTEAFF. As DNA, the CDR3 is TGTGCCAGCAGCCTGACAGGGGCGAACACTGAAGCTTTCTTT. The full variable domain, with the rest looked up from reference TRBV28 and TRBJ1-1, is DVKVTQSSRYLVKRTGEKVFLECVQDMDHENMFWYRQDPGLGLRLIYFSYDVKMKEKGDIPEGYSVSREKKERFSLILESASTNQTSMYLCASSLTGANTEAFFGQGTRLTVV.

Here the CDR3 DNA reads TGTGCCAGCAGTTTACCCCCATCGACAGGGGGCAATGAGCAGTTCTTC. Amino acid sequence: CASSLPPSTGGNEQFF. J is TRBJ2-1 and V is TRBV28, with 9 bases matching TRBD1. Germline trimming cut 2 bases from V and 6 bases from J; bases unmatched to any gene: 8. The CDR3 length is 16 residues. CDR1 and CDR2 (germline): MDHEN, SYDVKM.

The gene calls are TRBV27 and TRBJ2-2; D is ambiguous. Germline assignment: CDR1 MNHEY and CDR2 SMNVEV (reference sequence). The CDR3 consists of 12 residues. V lost 4 bases and J lost 8, with 8 bases in between. The CDR3 region has the DNA TGTGCCAGCAGTTCCCCTACTGGGGAGCTGTTTTTT. Protein: CASSSPTGELFF.

This chain connects TRBV28 to TRBJ2-3; 14 nucleotides align to TRBD2. Per germline, CDR1 MDHEN and CDR2 SYDVKM. The CDR3 covers 16 residues. Trimming took 6 bases from V and 4 from J; bases not matched to a gene: 6. The CDR3 DNA sequence: TGTGCCAGCAGGGGACTAGCGGGGGCGGGTGCAGATACGCAGTATTTT. Its protein product is CASRGLAGAGADTQYF.

The chain recombines TRBV5-1 with TRBJ2-1; 9 bases match TRBD1. V dropped 3 bases and J dropped 6; count of bases not matched to a gene: 1. Germline CDR1 SGHRS, CDR2 YFSETQ. The CDR3 is made up of 13 amino acids. CDR3 nucleotides: TGCGCCAGCAGCTCGGACAGGGGCAATGAGCAGTTCTTC. Protein product: CASSSDRGNEQFF. Complete variable domain (other parts from reference TRBV5-1 and TRBJ2-1): KAGVTQTPRYLIKTRGQQVTLSCSPISGHRSVSWYQQTPGQGLQFLFEYFSETQRNKGNFPGRFSGRQFSNSRSEMNVSTLELGDSALYLCASSSDRGNEQFFGPGTRLTVL.

V gene TRBV6-4 combines with J gene TRBJ2-1; TRBD1 matches 7 bases. V gave up 4 bases and J gave up 0 bases; unmatched junction bases: 3. The CDR3 spans 15 residues. In germline, CDR1 is MRHNA, CDR2 SNTAGT. Here the CDR3 reads CASSGTGDSYNEQFF. In nucleotides, the CDR3 is TGTGCCAGCAGTGGAACAGGGGACTCCTACAATGAGCAGTTCTTC.

The rearrangement links TRBV28 to TRBJ1-6; D is perhaps TRBD1 (5 bases). Trimming shortened V by 5 bases and J by 13 bases, and 18 bases separated the two germline ends. The germline V gene has CDR1 MDHEN and CDR2 SYDVKM. The length of the CDR3 is 14 residues. CDR3 DNA: TGTGCCAGCAGTACTCAGGGTACCGTAGCTCCCCTCCACTTT. The encoded protein is CASSTQGTVAPLHF.

This clone was seen just once. This chain uses TRBV18 with TRBJ2-7, with D possibly being TRBD2 (7 bases). The ends were cut back, 0 bases at V and 6 bases at J, with 15 bases in the middle. The CDR3 consists of 15 residues. Germline V lookup: CDR1 KGHSH, CDR2 LQKENI. The CDR3 nucleotides are TGTGCCAGCTCACCACCGGACGGGGGGCCAGGCGAGCAGTACGTC. It is translated as CASSPPDGGPGEQYV.

This clone was seen only once. V is TRBV7-2 and J is TRBJ1-4; 7 nucleotides match TRBD1. The germline CDR1 and CDR2 sequences are SGHTA and FQGNSA. Trimming cost V 5 bases and J 3 bases; bases outside gene matches: 3. CDR3 length: 14 amino acids. The CDR3: CASSRQGANEKLFF. The CDR3 DNA sequence: TGTGCCAGCAGCCGACAGGGAGCTAATGAAAAACTGTTTTTT.

This chain connects TRBV27 to TRBJ1-6, with D hard to call. The CDR3 spans 13 residues. Germline CDR1 and CDR2: MNHEY and SMNVEV (reference sequence). V lost 8 bases and J lost 6, with 11 bases in between. CDR3 DNA: TGTGCCAGCTCCTCGGTCCCTAATTCACCCCTCCACTTT. It is translated as CASSSVPNSPLHF.